This TCR beta chain is drawn from a study of cytomegalovirus exposure and HLA in healthy donors. Study in general: The roughly 130 validation repertoires used the same platform as the roughly 670 first-cohort repertoires, a later analysis reported. Overall study results and limits: The tendency of first-cohort TCR clusters to co-occur in the 120 validation repertoires was identified by a subsequent analysis. It was confirmed in vitro that a few of the CMV-associated chains were specific for CMV antigens.

CDR1 SNHLY and CDR2 FYNNEI come from the germline V gene. The CDR3 loop spans 14 amino acids. V gave up 8 bases and J gave up 7 bases, with 15 bases separating them. The protocol was immunoSEQ multiplex PCR, while the TCRdb copy is restricted to in-frame clones and leaves out a portion. The sample records around 150,000 clones, approximately 87% being singletons. With respect to this clone: Its antigen is undetermined.

The sequenced material came from PBMCs. The TCR sequence derives from a woman aged 25 to 39 in good health and CMV-seronegative. The chain couples TRBV2 to TRBJ1-6; a possible D gene is TRBD1 (6 bases). CDR3 amino acids: CASATGGANSPLHF. The CDR3 coding sequence is TGTGCCAGCGCGACGGGGGGGGCCAATTCACCCCTCCACTTT.